This T cell receptor (beta chain) was identified during a study of T cell repertoires in cytomegalovirus infection. This clonotype was detected only a few times. No antigen is known for it. TCRdb reprocessed the reads via MiXCR and lists one record per CDR3 protein. The sample yields about 570,000 distinct CDR3 sequences, approximately 40% seen once. Trimming pared 8 bases from V and 0 bases from J, leaving 16 bases between. The CDR3 runs 15 residues. From germline, CDR1 is MNHEY and CDR2 SMNVEV (reference sequence). V and J are TRBV27 and TRBJ1-1; possible D gene TRBD1, 6 bases. The sequencing used cultured PBMCs, collected from culture after CMV antigen stimulation. The source is a human donor in good health (CMV status not recorded). Some clones in this sample may be carry-over from other donors' samples. The CDR3 nucleotides read TGTGCCAGCCGAAGAGGGGGGAGTATGAACACTGAAGCTTTCTTT. As protein: CASRRGGSMNTEAFF.